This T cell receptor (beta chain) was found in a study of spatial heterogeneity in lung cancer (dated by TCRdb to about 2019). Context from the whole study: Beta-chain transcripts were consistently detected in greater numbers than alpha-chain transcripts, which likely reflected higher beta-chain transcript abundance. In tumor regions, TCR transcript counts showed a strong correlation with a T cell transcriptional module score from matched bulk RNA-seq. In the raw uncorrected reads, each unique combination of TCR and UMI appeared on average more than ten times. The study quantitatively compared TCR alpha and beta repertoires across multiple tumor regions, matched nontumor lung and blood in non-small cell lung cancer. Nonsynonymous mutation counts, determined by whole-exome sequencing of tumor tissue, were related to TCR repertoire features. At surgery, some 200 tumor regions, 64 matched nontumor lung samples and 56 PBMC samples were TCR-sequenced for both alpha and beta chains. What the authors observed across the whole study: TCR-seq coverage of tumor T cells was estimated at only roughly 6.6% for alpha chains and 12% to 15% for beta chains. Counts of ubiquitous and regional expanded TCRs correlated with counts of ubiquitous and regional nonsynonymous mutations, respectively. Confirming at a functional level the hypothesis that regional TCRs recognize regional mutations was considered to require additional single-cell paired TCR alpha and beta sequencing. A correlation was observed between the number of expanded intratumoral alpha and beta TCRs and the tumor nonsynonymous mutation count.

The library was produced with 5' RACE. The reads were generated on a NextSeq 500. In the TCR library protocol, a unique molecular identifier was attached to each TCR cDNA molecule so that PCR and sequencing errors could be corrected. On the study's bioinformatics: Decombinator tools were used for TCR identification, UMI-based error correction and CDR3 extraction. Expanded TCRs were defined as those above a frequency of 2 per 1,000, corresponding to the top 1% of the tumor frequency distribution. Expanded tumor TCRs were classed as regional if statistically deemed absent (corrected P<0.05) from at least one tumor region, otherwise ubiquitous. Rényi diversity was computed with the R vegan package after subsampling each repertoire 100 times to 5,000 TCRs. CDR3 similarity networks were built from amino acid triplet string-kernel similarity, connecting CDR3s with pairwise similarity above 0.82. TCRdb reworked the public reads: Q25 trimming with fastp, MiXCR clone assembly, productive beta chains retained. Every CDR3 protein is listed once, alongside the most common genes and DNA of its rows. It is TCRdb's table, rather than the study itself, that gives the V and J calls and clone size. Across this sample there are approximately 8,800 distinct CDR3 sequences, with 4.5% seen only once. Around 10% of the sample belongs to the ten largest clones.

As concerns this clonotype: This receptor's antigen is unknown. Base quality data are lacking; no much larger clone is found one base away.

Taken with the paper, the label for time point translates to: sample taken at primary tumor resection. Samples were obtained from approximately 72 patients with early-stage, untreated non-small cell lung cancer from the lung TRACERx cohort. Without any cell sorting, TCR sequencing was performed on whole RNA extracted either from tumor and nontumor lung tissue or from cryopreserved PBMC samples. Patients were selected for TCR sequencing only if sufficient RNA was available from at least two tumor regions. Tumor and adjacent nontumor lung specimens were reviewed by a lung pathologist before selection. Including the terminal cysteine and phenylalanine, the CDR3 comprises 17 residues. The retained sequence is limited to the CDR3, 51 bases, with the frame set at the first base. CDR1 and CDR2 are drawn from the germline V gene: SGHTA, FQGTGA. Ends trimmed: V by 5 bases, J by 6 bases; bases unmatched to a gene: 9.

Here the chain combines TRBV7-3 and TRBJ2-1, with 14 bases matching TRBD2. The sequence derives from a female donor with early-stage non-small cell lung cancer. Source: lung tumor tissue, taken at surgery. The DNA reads TGTGCCAGCAGCCTCGACCCCGGGACTAGCGGGAGCAATGAGCAGTTCTTC. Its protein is CASSLDPGTSGSNEQFF.